Below, 4 T cell receptor beta chains from the same sample are listed, as sequenced in a study of Graves' ophthalmopathy and Graves' hyperthyroidism. The TCR beta CDR3 regions underwent amplification from RNA transcripts. The workflow started with a first-round RT-PCR run with HTBI primers and then moved on to a second-round multiplex PCR. One entry per CDR3 protein results from TCRdb running MiXCR on the multiplex PCR reads. The repertoire has some 360,000 distinct CDR3 sequences, roughly a sixth of them found once; the top ten carry around 2.4%. Sequences were obtained from peripheral blood. The receptors originated from an adult woman with stable Graves' hyperthyroidism.

Ten or more counts support this clonotype. This chain uses TRBV15 with TRBJ2-5, with TRBD2 as a possible D gene (5 bases). The V gene lost 1 base and the J gene lost 2 bases, with 14 bases spanning the gap. The CDR3 extends over 16 amino acids. Looked up from germline, CDR1 is LNHNV and CDR2 is YYDKDF (reference sequence). The CDR3, as DNA: TGTGCCACCAGCAGAGTTGAGGGAGAACGTCAAGAGACCCAGTACTTC. Its protein is CATSRVEGERQETQYF.

This clonotype was seen repeatedly, ten times or more. This chain connects TRBV19 to TRBJ1-1; D is ambiguous. V lost 0 bases, J lost 0 bases, and 20 bases lay in between. Germline CDR1 reads LNHDA; CDR2 reads SQIVND (reference sequence). There are 19 residues in the CDR3. CDR3 bases: TGTGCCAGTAGTATAGATATTTATGTGGGCTATGAAATGAACACTGAAGCTTTCTTT. Translation gives CASSIDIYVGYEMNTEAFF.

The rearrangement links TRBV28 to TRBJ1-2; D is unresolved. Germline assignment: CDR1 MDHEN and CDR2 SYDVKM. V lost 4 bases and J lost 0, with 9 bases in between. The CDR3 contains 14 residues. DNA for the CDR3: TGTGCCAGCAGTTCACCGACACCTAACTATGGCTACACCTTC. Translation gives CASSSPTPNYGYTF.

This clonotype was detected many times. This may arise from a read error, as a much more abundant clone is one base away. The chain joins TRBV28 to TRBJ1-1; no definite D call. The V gene's germline CDR1 is MDHEN and CDR2 SYDVKM. The CDR3 consists of 11 residues. The CDR3 DNA sequence: TGTGCCAGTCGGGTGAACACTGAAGCTCTCTTT. Its protein is CASRVNTEALF.